The sequence of this T cell receptor beta chain was determined in a study of a mutant IDH1 vaccine in newly diagnosed glioma. Study-level background: Onset of vaccination occurred 4-6 weeks following radiotherapy alone, or with temozolomide cycles. Averaging roughly 40 years of age, treated patients were about 60% male and 37.5% female. Previous care, which was radiotherapy, temozolomide, or both, most often involved both.

On this clone itself: What it recognizes is unknown.

The length of the CDR3 is 13 residues. Germline V gives CDR1 SGHRS, CDR2 YFSETQ. Trimming shortened V by 0 bases and J by 3 bases, and 4 bases separated the two germline ends. Stated time point: week 5, during vaccination. A single vaccine dose contained 300 ug of mutant IDH1 20-mer peptide, and topical imiquimod was used with it. The donors had new WHO grade 3 or 4 astrocytomas; these were IDH1-mutant and ATRX-lost. Assay used: immunoSEQ multiplex PCR; TCRdb lists only in-frame clones, some missing. The table shows around 50,000 clones, with about three quarters occurring only once. This receptor was obtained from a man aged 50 or older with glioma. The sample was PBMCs, taken from a glioma patient whose treatment included an IDH1 peptide vaccine. The rearrangement links TRBV5-1 to TRBJ1-5; no reliable D call. This CDR3 is CASSLGLNQPQHF. DNA for the CDR3: TGCGCCAGCAGCTTGGGGCTCAATCAGCCCCAGCATTTT.